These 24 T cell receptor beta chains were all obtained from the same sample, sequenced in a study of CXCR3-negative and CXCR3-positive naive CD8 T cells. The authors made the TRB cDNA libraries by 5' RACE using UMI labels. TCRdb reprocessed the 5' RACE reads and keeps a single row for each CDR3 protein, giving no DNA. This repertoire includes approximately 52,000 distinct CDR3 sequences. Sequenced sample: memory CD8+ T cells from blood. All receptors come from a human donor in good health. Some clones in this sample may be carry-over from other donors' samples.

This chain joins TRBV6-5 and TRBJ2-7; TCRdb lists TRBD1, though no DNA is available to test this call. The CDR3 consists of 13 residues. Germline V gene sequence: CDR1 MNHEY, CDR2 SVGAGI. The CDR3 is CASTSGGIYEQYF.

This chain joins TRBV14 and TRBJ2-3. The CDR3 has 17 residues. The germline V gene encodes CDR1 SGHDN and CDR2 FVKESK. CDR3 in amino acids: CASSQSAAVWSTDTQYF.

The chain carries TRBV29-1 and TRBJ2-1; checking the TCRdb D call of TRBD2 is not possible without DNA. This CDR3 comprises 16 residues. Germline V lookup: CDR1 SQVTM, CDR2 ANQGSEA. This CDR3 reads CSLRGGGGGVYNEQFF.

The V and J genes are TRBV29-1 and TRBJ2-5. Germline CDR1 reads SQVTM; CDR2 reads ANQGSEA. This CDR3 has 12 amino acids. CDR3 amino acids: CSVEGWRETQYF.

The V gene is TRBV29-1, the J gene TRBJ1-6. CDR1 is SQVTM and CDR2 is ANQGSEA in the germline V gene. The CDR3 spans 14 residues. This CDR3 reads CGSQTGGENSPLHF.

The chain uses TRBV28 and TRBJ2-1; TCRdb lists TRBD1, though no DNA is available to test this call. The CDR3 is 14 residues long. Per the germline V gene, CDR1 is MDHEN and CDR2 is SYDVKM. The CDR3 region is CASSSRDRGNEQFF.

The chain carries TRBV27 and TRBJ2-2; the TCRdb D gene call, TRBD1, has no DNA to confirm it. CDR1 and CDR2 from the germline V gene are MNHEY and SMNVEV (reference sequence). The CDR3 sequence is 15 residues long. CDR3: CASSFRTGYTGELFF.

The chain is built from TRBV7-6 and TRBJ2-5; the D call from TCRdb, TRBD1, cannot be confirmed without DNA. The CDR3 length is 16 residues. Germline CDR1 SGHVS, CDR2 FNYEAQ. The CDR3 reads CASSSRTGEAKETQYF.

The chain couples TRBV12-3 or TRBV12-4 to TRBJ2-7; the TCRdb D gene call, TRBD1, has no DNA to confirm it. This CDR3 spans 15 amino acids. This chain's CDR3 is CASSPGSGERYEQYF.

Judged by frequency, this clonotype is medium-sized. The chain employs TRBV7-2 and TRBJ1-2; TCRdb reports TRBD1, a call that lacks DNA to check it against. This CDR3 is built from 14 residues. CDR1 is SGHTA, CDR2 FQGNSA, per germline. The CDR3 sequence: CASSGTGVINGYTF.

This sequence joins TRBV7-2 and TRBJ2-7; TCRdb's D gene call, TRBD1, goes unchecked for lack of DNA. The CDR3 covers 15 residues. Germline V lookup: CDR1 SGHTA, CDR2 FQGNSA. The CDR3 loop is CASSSYAGVSYEQYF.

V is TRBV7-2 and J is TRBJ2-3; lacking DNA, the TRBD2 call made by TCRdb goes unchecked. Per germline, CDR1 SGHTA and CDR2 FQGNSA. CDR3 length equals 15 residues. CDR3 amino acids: CASRPGTRSTDTQYF.

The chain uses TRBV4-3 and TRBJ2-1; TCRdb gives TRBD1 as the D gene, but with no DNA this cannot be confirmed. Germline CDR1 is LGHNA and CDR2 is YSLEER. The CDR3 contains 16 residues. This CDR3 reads CASSQDGQGAYNEQFF.

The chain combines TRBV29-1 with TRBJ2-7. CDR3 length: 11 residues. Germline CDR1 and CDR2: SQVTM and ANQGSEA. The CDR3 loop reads CSVHQDYEQYF.

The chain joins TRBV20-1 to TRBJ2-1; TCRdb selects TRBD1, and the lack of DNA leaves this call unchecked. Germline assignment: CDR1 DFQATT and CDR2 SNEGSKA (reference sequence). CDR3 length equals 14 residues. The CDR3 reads CSARWDRKYNEQFF.

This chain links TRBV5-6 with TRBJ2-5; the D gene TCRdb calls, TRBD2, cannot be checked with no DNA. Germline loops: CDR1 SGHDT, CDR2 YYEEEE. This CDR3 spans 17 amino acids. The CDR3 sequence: CASSRTAGPFQRETQYF.

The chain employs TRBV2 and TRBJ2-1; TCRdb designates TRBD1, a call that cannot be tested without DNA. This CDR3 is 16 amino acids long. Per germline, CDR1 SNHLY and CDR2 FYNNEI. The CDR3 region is CASSSDRGEVGNEQFF.

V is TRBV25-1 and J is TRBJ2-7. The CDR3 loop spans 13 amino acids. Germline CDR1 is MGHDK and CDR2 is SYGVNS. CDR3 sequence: CASSDGVSYEQYF.

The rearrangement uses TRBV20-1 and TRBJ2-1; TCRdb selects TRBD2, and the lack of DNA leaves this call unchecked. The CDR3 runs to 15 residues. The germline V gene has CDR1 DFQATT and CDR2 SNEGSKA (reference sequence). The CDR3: CSANKWELSGDEQFF.

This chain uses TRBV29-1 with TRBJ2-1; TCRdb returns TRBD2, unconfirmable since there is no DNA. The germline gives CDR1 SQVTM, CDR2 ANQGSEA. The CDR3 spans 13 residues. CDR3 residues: CSVFAGAYNEQFF.

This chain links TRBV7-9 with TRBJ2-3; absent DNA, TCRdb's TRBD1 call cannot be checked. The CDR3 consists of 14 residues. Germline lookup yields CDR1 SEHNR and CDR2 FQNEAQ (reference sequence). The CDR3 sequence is CASGDRQGTDTQYF.

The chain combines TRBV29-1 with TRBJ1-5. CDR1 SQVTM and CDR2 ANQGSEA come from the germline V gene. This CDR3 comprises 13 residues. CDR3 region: CSAVGGGEQPQHF.

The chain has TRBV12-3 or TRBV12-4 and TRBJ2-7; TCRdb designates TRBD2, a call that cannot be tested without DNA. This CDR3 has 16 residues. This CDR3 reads CASSYYLAGGLYEQYF.

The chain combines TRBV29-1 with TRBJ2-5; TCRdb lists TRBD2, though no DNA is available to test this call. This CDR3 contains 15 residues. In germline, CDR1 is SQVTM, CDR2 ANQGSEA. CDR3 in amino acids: CSVEDQAGVLETQYF.